This paragraph covers one T cell receptor beta chain sequence. In this sample, this clonotype turned up many times. Its antigen remains undetermined. One base away there is no much larger clone; base qualities are not given. The sample originates from a study of T cells in Graves' hyperthyroidism and ophthalmopathy (dated by TCRdb to between 2018 and 2020). In the study overall: Peripheral blood was sampled at the time of initial diagnosis, prior to any treatment. A discovery cohort of fewer than 110 patients, approximately 45 with Graves' ophthalmopathy and under 60 with stable Graves' hyperthyroidism, was used to find distinguishing TCR V-J signatures. Prospective prediction of ophthalmopathy was tested in an independent validation cohort consisting of some 18 hyperthyroidism patients and some 16 patients who later progressed to ophthalmopathy. The 100 or so discovery patients were randomly split 7:3 into training and test sets. The study also compared thyroid tissue and blood T-cell repertoires from several Graves' hyperthyroidism patients. Following sampling, methimazole starting at 30 mg daily was given to hyperthyroidism patients, and high-dose intravenous methylprednisolone was given to ophthalmopathy patients. The paper reports TCR Vbeta CDR3 sequencing of about 140 peripheral blood samples: around 41 ophthalmopathy, about 75 hyperthyroidism and around 17 progressor patients. What the authors observed across the whole study: During validation, the model predicted progression to ophthalmopathy a median of approximately 6 months ahead of onset, with more than 60% sensitivity and roughly 72% specificity. A 13 V-J signature model separated ophthalmopathy from stable hyperthyroidism, with roughly 88% sensitivity and just under 84% specificity in cross-validation and 80%/75% in testing. No statistical method was used to fix the sample size in advance, and group allocation was not hidden from the investigators. Most expanded thyroid clonotypes (frequency above 0.001) were also detected in blood, a finding suggesting that blood repertoires may reflect thyroid immune responses.

Amplification of TCR beta CDR3 regions was carried out from RNA transcripts. For the first round of RT-PCR on the TCR CDR3, the HTBI primer set was used together with the Qiagen OneStep RT-PCR kit. The libraries were constructed in a second round of multiplex PCR and then size-selected and purified. The libraries were sequenced on an Illumina HiSeq2000 using paired-end 100 bp reads. The original methods were these. SOAPnuke was used to process the raw data, throwing out any read that contained adapters or uncalled bases, had a mean Phred below 15, or lacked an exact constant-primer or identifier match. COPE v1.2.5 was used to merge high-quality paired reads, and clonotypes were defined as unique nucleotide sequences. MiTCR v1.1 was used to align the clonotypes against IMGT TRBV, TRBD and TRBJ reference segments. Analysis was restricted to V-J combinations with a frequency above 0.0001, which covered 99.2% of repertoires. A TCS score was defined as the ratio of F50 (clonal expansion) to E x V (chaos), with BLOSUM62-based TCRdist applied between CDR3 peptides within each V-J. Welch's t-statistics and random forest reduced around 520 V-J features to 13, which were used in a naive Bayes classifier (R e1071). TCRdb trimmed the raw reads at Q25, called clones with MiXCR and kept productive beta chains. When rows share a CDR3 protein, they turn into one entry using the most common DNA and genes. These V and J calls rely on TCRdb rather than the paper's analysis. Here the sample has about 520,000 distinct CDR3 sequences; around 22% occur a single time. Together, the top ten hold over 9% of the sample.

From the cysteine up to the phenylalanine, the CDR3 has a length of 15 residues. Kept here is only the CDR3 DNA, which spans 45 bases and is read in frame from base 1. Looking up the germline V gene yields CDR1 KGHDR and CDR2 SFDVKD. Germline trimming amounts to 5 bases on V and 2 bases on J, with 6 as the count of junction bases outside the gene matches. Ophthalmopathy patients had moderately to severely active disease, with a Clinical Activity Score of 3 or more, a NOSPECS grade of 4 or more, and a disease duration of less than 3 months. Exclusion was applied to patients with uncontrolled infections, other autoimmune diseases, pregnancy or lactation. Diagnoses were based on clinical symptoms, serum thyroxine and TRAb, thyroid ultrasound and orbital computed tomography. Ficoll-Paque density gradient centrifugation was used to isolate PBMCs from around 10 ml of fresh peripheral blood. Total RNA was extracted with Trizol reagent, and quality was checked on an Agilent 2100 Bioanalyzer.

The source of this sequence is a woman aged 25 to 39 with Graves' ophthalmopathy. This receptor chain uses TRBV24-1 and TRBJ2-5; 8 of the junction bases match TRBD2. Material: blood. In nucleotides, the sequence is TGTGCCACCAGTGGAGCGGGGGATATACAAGAGACCCAGTACTTC. Its coded protein is CATSGAGDIQETQYF.